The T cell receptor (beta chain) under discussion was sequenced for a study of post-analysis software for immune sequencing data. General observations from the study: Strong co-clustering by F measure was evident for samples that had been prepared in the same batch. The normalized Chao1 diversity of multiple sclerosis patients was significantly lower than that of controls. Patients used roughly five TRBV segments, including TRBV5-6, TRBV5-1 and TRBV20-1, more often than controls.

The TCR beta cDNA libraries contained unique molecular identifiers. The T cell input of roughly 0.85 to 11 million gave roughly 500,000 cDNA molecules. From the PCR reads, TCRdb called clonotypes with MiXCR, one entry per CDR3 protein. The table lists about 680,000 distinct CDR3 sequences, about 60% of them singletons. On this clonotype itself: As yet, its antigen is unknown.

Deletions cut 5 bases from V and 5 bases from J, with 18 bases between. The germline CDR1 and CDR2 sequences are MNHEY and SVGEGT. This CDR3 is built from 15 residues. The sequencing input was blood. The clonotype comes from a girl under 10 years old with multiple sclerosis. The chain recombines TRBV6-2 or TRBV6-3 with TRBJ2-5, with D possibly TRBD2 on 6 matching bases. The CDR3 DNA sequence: TGTGCCAGCAGTCTCCTAGCCCTGGCGGGGGAGACCCAGTACTTC. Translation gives CASSLLALAGETQYF.